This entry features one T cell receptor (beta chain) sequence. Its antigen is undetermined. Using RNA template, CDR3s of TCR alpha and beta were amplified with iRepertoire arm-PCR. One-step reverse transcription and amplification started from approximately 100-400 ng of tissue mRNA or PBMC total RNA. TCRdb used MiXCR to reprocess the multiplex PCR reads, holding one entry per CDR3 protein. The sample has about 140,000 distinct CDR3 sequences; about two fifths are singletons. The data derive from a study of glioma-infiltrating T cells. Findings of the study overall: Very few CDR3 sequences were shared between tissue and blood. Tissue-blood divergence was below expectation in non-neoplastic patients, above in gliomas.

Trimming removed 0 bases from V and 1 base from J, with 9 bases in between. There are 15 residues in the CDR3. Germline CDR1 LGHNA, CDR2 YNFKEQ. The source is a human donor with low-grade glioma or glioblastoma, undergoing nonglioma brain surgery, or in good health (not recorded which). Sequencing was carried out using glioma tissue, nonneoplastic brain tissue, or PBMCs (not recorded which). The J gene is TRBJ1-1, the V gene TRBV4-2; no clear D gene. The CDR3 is CASSQDLSRNTEAFF. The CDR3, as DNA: TGTGCCAGCAGCCAAGATCTCTCCAGGAACACTGAAGCTTTCTTT.